The 28 T cell receptor beta chains in this list originate from one sample, sequenced in a study of T cell changes during pregnancy in multiple sclerosis. TCRdb's copy holds only in-frame clones and misses some; the assay was immunoSEQ multiplex PCR. The sample holds under 90,000 clones, around 90% seen once. The input for sequencing was peripheral blood, taken after pregnancy. The receptors were sampled from a female donor in good health, enrolled as a control in a pregnancy study.

The genes are TRBV29-1 and TRBJ2-2; no clear D. Germline-derived CDR1 and CDR2 are SQVTM and ANQGSEA. V lost 0 bases to trimming and J lost 3 bases, with 14 bases between them. The CDR3 has 16 amino acids. The CDR3 region is CSVEDISGEDTGELFF. As DNA, the CDR3 is TGCAGCGTTGAAGATATTTCCGGAGAAGACACCGGGGAGCTGTTTTTT.

This chain links TRBV2 with TRBJ2-2, with a tentative D call TRBD1 (6 bases). Germline V gene lookup returns CDR1 SNHLY and CDR2 FYNNEI. V was trimmed by 3 bases and J by 5 bases, leaving 10 bases between them. The CDR3 spans 14 residues. In DNA form, the CDR3 reads TGTGCCAGCAGTGAGGGACATAAAACCGGGGAGCTGTTTTTT. This codes for CASSEGHKTGELFF.

Ten or more counts support this clone. The chain couples TRBV6-4 to TRBJ1-1; TRBD1 aligns across 11 bases. The CDR3 is 14 amino acids. Germline CDR1 and CDR2: MRHNA and SNTAGT. V dropped 2 bases and J dropped 4; count of bases not matched to a gene: 0. The CDR3 spells CASSDGTGGTEAFF. The DNA of the CDR3 is TGTGCCAGCAGTGACGGGACAGGGGGCACTGAAGCTTTCTTT.

V gene TRBV30 combines with J gene TRBJ1-3, with D uncertain. Trimming took 4 bases from V and 8 from J, leaving 12 bases between them. In germline, CDR1 is GTSNPN, CDR2 SVGIG (reference sequence). The length of the CDR3 is 12 residues. The CDR3 protein is CAWTRRVDTIYF. For the CDR3, the DNA is TGTGCCTGGACGAGGAGGGTGGACACCATATATTTT.

This clone was detected a few times. The chain carries TRBV23-1 and TRBJ1-1, with D possibly TRBD1 on 5 matching bases. TRBV23-1 falls under the ORF class, with uncertain function. Trimming pared 0 bases from V and 6 bases from J, leaving 20 bases between. This CDR3 has 17 residues. CDR3 DNA: TGCGCCAGCAGTCAATCTAGCTGGGGGAAATGGAGGGCTGAAGCTTTCTTT. Its protein is CASSQSSWGKWRAEAFF.

The rearrangement uses TRBV19 and TRBJ1-5, with D possibly being TRBD1 (6 bases). This CDR3 comprises 14 residues. V was trimmed by 4 bases and J by 9 bases, leaving 16 bases between them. Germline values: CDR1 LNHDA, CDR2 SQIVND (reference sequence). The CDR3 spells CASSRLDSLRPQHF. The CDR3, as DNA: TGTGCCAGTAGTAGACTGGACAGCCTCCGGCCCCAGCATTTT.

This clone was counted once. The rearrangement uses TRBV27 and TRBJ1-1, with unresolved D. CDR3 length: 13 amino acids. V dropped 8 bases and J dropped 4 bases, with 14 bases sitting between them. CDR1 is MNHEY, CDR2 SMNVEV, per germline (reference sequence). The CDR3, as DNA: TGTGCCAGCGTCCCCGGTGGAGGCACTGAAGCTTTCTTT. This sequence encodes CASVPGGGTEAFF.

The V and J genes are TRBV9 and TRBJ2-2, with 7 bases lining up with TRBD1. Germline assignment: CDR1 SGDLS and CDR2 YYNGEE. The CDR3 totals 17 residues. J lost 4 bases, V lost 4 bases, and 13 bases had no gene match. CDR3 sequence reads: CASSPTSRGMSTGELFF. CDR3 in DNA: TGTGCCAGCAGCCCTACGAGCAGGGGGATGAGCACCGGGGAGCTGTTTTTT.

This clone showed up just once. The chain links TRBV18 to TRBJ2-1, with TRBD1 matching over 7 bases. CDR3 size: 15 residues. J lost 4 bases, V lost 4 bases, and 7 bases had no gene match. The germline gives CDR1 KGHSH, CDR2 LQKENI. CDR3 sequence (DNA): TGTGCCAGCTCACGGGTTGAGACAGGGTACAATGAGCAGTTCTTC. It translates to CASSRVETGYNEQFF.

The chain joins TRBV5-1 to TRBJ1-4; TRBD1 is a possible D gene (5 bases). V was trimmed by 5 bases and J by 1 base, leaving 9 bases between them. Germline V gene data show CDR1 as SGHRS and CDR2 as YFSETQ. The CDR3 spans 14 residues. CDR3 bases: TGCGCCAGCAGTGGGGGGAAAACTAATGAAAAACTGTTTTTT. Translating it yields CASSGGKTNEKLFF. The entire variable domain, with the rest obtained from reference TRBV5-1 and TRBJ1-4, is as follows: KAGVTQTPRYLIKTRGQQVTLSCSPISGHRSVSWYQQTPGQGLQFLFEYFSETQRNKGNFPGRFSGRQFSNSRSEMNVSTLELGDSALYLCASSGGKTNEKLFFGSGTQLSVL.

The chain carries TRBV19 and TRBJ2-7, with 11 bases aligning to TRBD2. CDR1 and CDR2 from the germline V gene are LNHDA and SQIVND (reference sequence). V lost 7 bases and J lost 2; bases outside the gene matches: 7. The length of the CDR3 is 15 residues. CDR3 sequence reads: CASKWGTSGPYEQYF. The CDR3 DNA sequence: TGTGCCAGTAAGTGGGGGACTAGCGGTCCCTACGAGCAGTACTTC. Drawing the rest from reference TRBV19 and TRBJ2-7, the complete variable domain is DGGITQSPKYLFRKEGQNVTLSCEQNLNHDAMYWYRQDPGQGLRLIYYSQIVNDFQKGDIAEGYSVSREKKESFPLTVTSAQKNPTAFYLCASKWGTSGPYEQYFGPGTRLTVT.

This chain links TRBV15 with TRBJ2-2, with D maybe TRBD2 (7 bases). Germline V gene data show CDR1 as LNHNV and CDR2 as YYDKDF (reference sequence). The V gene lost 7 bases and the J gene lost 9 bases, with 18 bases spanning the gap. This CDR3 is built from 14 residues. CDR3 nucleotide sequence: TGTGCCACCACCCTGGGGAGGGGGTTAAGGGAGCTGTTTTTT. Encoded protein: CATTLGRGLRELFF.

The rearrangement uses TRBV29-1 and TRBJ2-7; D is possibly TRBD1 (5 bases). The V and J ends lost 2 bases and 0 bases respectively, with 5 bases between them. Germline assignment: CDR1 SQVTM and CDR2 ANQGSEA. The CDR3 sequence is 12 residues long. The CDR3 is CSVEQGSYEQYF. The CDR3 nucleotides are TGCAGCGTTGAACAGGGCTCCTACGAGCAGTACTTC.

This clone was detected only once. CDR3 sequence reads: CASSLDGANEQFF. Written as DNA, the CDR3 is TGTGCCAGCAGCTTAGATGGGGCAAATGAGCAGTTCTTC. The V and J genes are TRBV11-3 and TRBJ2-1; D may be TRBD1 (5 bases). The CDR3 sequence is 13 residues long. Germline values: CDR1 SGHNT, CDR2 YENEEA. Trimming left V 0 bases short and J 7 bases short, with 7 bases between.

This clone was observed a single time. V usage is TRBV4-3 and J usage is TRBJ1-3; TRBD1 agrees at 8 bases. The length of the CDR3 is 15 residues. Per the germline V gene, CDR1 is LGHNA and CDR2 is YSLEER. Trimming cost V 0 bases and J 5 bases; bases outside gene matches: 3. CDR3 DNA sequence: TGCGCCAGCAGCCAAGATAGGACAGGGAGAAACACCATATATTTT. Translated, it gives CASSQDRTGRNTIYF.

This chain links TRBV5-1 with TRBJ2-5, with D possibly being TRBD2 (5 bases). The germline CDR1 and CDR2 sequences are SGHRS and YFSETQ. V dropped 3 bases and J dropped 5 bases, with 11 bases sitting between them. The CDR3 runs to 13 residues. The DNA of the CDR3 is TGCGCCAGCAGCTCCGACTACACGGAGACCCAGTACTTC. Translating gives CASSSDYTETQYF.

The chain joins TRBV28 to TRBJ2-5, with 14 bases aligning to TRBD2. The V gene end was trimmed by 7 bases and the J gene end by 1 base; junction bases not matched to a gene: 8. The CDR3 length is 17 residues. CDR1 is MDHEN and CDR2 is SYDVKM in the germline V gene. The CDR3 region is CASTKGGLAGAQETQYF. The CDR3 DNA follows: TGTGCCAGCACTAAAGGGGGACTAGCGGGAGCCCAAGAGACCCAGTACTTC.

The chain recombines TRBV10-2 with TRBJ1-1; 9 nucleotides line up with TRBD1. Trimming removed 0 bases from V and 4 bases from J; junction bases left unmatched: 3. The germline V gene has CDR1 WSHSY and CDR2 SAAADI. This CDR3 has 15 residues. The CDR3 protein is CASSESGQGFTEAFF. DNA of the CDR3: TGCGCCAGCAGTGAGTCGGGACAGGGTTTCACTGAAGCTTTCTTT.

As to this clone: In the same sample, other DNA sequences code for this CDR3. The chain combines TRBV7-8 with TRBJ2-5; 7 nucleotides line up with TRBD1. This CDR3 region has 13 residues. Looked up from germline, CDR1 is SGHVS and CDR2 is FQNEAQ. J lost 2 bases, V lost 3 bases, and 0 bases had no gene match. This CDR3 is CASSLGQQETQYF. The CDR3, as DNA: TGTGCCAGCAGCTTGGGACAGCAAGAGACCCAGTACTTC.

V gene TRBV28 combines with J gene TRBJ1-3, with D perhaps matching TRBD1 (5 bases). The CDR3 sequence is 15 residues long. Trimming removed 2 bases from V and 3 bases from J, with 11 bases in between. Germline CDR1 MDHEN, CDR2 SYDVKM. The CDR3 DNA reads as TGTGCCAGCAGTTTACGGGGGGGTAGTGGAAACACCATATATTTT. The encoded protein is CASSLRGGSGNTIYF.

This chain joins TRBV7-9 and TRBJ2-7, with D possibly being TRBD2 (6 bases). Trimming took 6 bases from V and 2 from J, leaving 14 bases between them. CDR3 length: 14 amino acids. CDR1 and CDR2 (germline): SEHNR, FQNEAQ (reference sequence). CDR3 region: CASSGLPQPYEQYF. CDR3 DNA: TGTGCCAGCAGTGGACTACCCCAACCCTACGAGCAGTACTTC.

This sequence joins TRBV19 and TRBJ2-3; TRBD1 matches at 8 bases. After removal of 4 bases from V and 6 bases from J, the junction contained 9 bases not matched to a gene. The CDR3 runs 15 residues. Germline loops: CDR1 LNHDA, CDR2 SQIVND (reference sequence). The CDR3 DNA sequence: TGTGCCAGTAGTACCCCGGGACAGGTAACGGATACGCAGTATTTT. This gives the protein CASSTPGQVTDTQYF.

V gene TRBV5-1 combines with J gene TRBJ2-7; D might be TRBD1 (6 bases). The CDR3 has 15 amino acids. V gave up 3 bases and J gave up 2 bases, with 15 bases separating them. Germline-derived CDR1 and CDR2 are SGHRS and YFSETQ. The CDR3 region has the DNA TGCGCCAGCAGCTCCACCAGGGGCGAAACCTACGAGCAGTACTTC. It is translated as CASSSTRGETYEQYF.

The chain carries TRBV19 and TRBJ2-7; perhaps TRBD2 as D (5 bases). Germline values: CDR1 LNHDA, CDR2 SQIVND (reference sequence). The germline V and J ends were trimmed by 7 bases and 0 bases, with 13 bases remaining between them. This CDR3 has 14 residues. CDR3 residues: CASNQRVSSYEQYF. In DNA, the CDR3 is TGTGCCAGTAATCAGAGGGTCTCCTCCTACGAGCAGTACTTC.

The genes are TRBV18 and TRBJ2-7; no firm D call. The germline CDR1 and CDR2 sequences are KGHSH and LQKENI. V was trimmed by 5 bases and J by 2 bases, leaving 16 bases between them. There are 15 residues in the CDR3. In DNA form, the CDR3 reads TGTGCCAGCTCAGAGGCGGCAGTGAACCCCTACGAGCAGTACTTC. Encoded protein: CASSEAAVNPYEQYF.

This chain uses TRBV7-3 with TRBJ2-2; 8 nucleotides match TRBD2. CDR3 length: 14 residues. Germline assignment: CDR1 SGHTA and CDR2 FQGTGA. Germline trimming cut 4 bases from V and 7 bases from J; bases unmatched to any gene: 5. The CDR3 sequence is CASSSTSAGGELFF. The CDR3, as DNA: TGTGCCAGCAGCTCGACTAGCGCGGGCGGGGAGCTGTTTTTT.

This chain links TRBV29-1 with TRBJ2-1; 8 bases agree with TRBD1. CDR1 and CDR2 (germline): SQVTM, ANQGSEA. The V gene end was trimmed by 6 bases and the J gene end by 9 bases; junction bases not matched to a gene: 13. The CDR3 length is 14 residues. Written as DNA, the CDR3 is TGCAGCGTGAGGCGGGGACAGGTGCAGGGTGAGCAGTTCTTC. It encodes CSVRRGQVQGEQFF.

The genes are TRBV28 and TRBJ1-4, with TRBD1 as a possible D gene (5 bases). Trimming pared 6 bases from V and 4 bases from J, leaving 6 bases between. The CDR3 totals 12 residues. Germline V gives CDR1 MDHEN, CDR2 SYDVKM. CDR3 residues: CASRGGNEKLFF. DNA of the CDR3: TGTGCCAGCAGGGGGGGTAATGAAAAACTGTTTTTT.